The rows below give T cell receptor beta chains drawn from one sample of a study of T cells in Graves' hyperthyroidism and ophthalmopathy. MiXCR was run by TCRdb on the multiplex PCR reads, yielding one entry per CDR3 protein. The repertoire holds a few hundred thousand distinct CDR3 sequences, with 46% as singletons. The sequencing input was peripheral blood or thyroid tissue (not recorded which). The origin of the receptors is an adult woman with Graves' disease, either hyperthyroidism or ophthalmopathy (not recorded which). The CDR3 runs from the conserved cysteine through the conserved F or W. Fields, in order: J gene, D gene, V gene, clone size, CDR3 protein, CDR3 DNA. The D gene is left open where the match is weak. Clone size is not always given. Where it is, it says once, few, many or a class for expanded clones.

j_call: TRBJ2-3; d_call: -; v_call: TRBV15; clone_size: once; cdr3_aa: CATSGRDREASGSPTDTQYF; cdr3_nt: TGTGCCACCAGCGGTAGGGACAGGGAAGCTAGCGGGAGTCCCACAGATACGCAGTATTTT
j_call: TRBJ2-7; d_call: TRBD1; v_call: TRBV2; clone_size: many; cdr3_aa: CASSEWSGGNEQYF; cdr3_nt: TGTGCCAGCAGTGAGTGGTCAGGGGGAAACGAGCAGTACTTC
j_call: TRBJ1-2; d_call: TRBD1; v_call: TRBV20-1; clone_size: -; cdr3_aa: CSARDREYGYTF; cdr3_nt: TGCAGTGCTAGGGACAGGGAGTACGGCTACACCTTC
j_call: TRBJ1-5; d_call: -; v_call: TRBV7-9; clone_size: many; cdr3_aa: CASSRAGGSNQPQHF; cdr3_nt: TGTGCCAGCAGCAGAGCGGGGGGAAGCAATCAGCCCCAGCATTTT
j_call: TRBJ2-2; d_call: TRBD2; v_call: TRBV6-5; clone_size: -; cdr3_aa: CASSYSGLAGGPGTEELFF; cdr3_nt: TGTGCCAGCAGTTACTCGGGACTAGCGGGAGGGCCTGGGACCGAGGAGCTGTTTTTT
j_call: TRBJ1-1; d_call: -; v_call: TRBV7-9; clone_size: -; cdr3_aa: CASSLNPGPRNTEAFF; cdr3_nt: TGTGCCAGCAGCTTAAACCCGGGACCGAGAAACACTGAAGCTTTCTTT
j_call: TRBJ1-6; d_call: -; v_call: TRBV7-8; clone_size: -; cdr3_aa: CASSTGRGSLKSPLHF; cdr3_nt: TGTGCCAGCAGCACGGGTAGGGGCAGTCTCAAGTCACCCCTCCACTTT
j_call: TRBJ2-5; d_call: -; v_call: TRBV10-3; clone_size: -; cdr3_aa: CATNRGLAGETQYF; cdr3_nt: TGTGCCACGAACAGGGGGCTAGCGGGGGAGACCCAGTACTTC
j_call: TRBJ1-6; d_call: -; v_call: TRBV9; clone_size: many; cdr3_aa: CASSARENLNSRENSPLHF; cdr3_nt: TGTGCCAGCAGCGCCCGGGAGAACCTAAACTCCAGGGAAAATTCACCCCTCCACTTT
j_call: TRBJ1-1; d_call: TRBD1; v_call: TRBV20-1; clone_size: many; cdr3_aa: CSARTGVRFDFF; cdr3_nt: TGCAGTGCTAGAACAGGGGTGAGGTTTGATTTCTTT
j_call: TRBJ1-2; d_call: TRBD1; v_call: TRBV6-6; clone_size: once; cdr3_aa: CASSYSTQGADYGYTF; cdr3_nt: TGTGCCAGCAGTTACTCGACCCAGGGGGCGGACTATGGCTACACCTTC
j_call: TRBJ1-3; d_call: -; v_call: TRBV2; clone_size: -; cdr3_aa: CASSGGRGYGYTIYF; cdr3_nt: TGTGCCAGCAGTGGGGGCAGGGGCTATGGCTACACCATATATTTT
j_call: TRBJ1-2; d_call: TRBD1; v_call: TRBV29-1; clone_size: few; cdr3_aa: CSVRTGRAGYGYTF; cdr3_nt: TGCAGCGTGCGGACAGGGAGGGCGGGCTATGGCTACACCTTC
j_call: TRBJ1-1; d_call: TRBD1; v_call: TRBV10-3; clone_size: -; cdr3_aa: CAISKGQGRRGNTEAFF; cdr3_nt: TGTGCCATCAGTAAGGGACAGGGCCGGAGGGGCAACACTGAAGCTTTCTTT
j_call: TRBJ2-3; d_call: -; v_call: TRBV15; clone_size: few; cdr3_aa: CATSSLEDTQYF; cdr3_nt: TGTGCCACCAGCAGCTTGGAGGATACGCAGTATTTT
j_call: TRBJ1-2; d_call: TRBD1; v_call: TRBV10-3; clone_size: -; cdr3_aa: CADTGGWGYTF; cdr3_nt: TGTGCCGACACAGGGGGCTGGGGCTACACCTTC
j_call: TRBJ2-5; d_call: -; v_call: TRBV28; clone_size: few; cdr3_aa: CASSPDGGGTETQYF; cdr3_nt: TGTGCCAGCAGTCCGGATGGAGGGGGCACAGAGACCCAGTACTTC
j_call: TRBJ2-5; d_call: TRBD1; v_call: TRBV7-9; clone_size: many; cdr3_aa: CASSLGDRGYQETQYF; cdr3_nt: TGTGCCAGCAGCTTAGGGGACAGGGGGTACCAAGAGACCCAGTACTTC
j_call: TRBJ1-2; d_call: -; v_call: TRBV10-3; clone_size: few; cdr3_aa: CASSPWVQDYGYTF; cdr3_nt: TGTGCCAGCAGTCCTTGGGTACAGGACTATGGCTACACCTTC
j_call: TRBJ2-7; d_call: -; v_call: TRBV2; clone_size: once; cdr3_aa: CASSEGGSYEQHF; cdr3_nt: TGTGCCAGCAGTGAGGGGGGTTCCTACGAGCAGCACTTC
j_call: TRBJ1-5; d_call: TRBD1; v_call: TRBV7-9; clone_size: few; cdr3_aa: CASSPDRGRGNQPQHF; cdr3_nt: TGTGCCAGCAGTCCTGACAGGGGCAGGGGCAATCAGCCCCAGCATTTT
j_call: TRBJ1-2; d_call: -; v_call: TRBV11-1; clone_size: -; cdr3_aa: CASLAYRERIGLYGYTF; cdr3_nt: TGTGCCAGCTTGGCGTACAGGGAACGTATAGGGCTCTATGGCTACACCTTC
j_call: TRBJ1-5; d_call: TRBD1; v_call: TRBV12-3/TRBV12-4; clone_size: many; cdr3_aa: CASSVRQGMAGSNQPQHF; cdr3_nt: TGTGCCAGCAGTGTCCGACAGGGGATGGCGGGTAGCAATCAGCCCCAGCATTTT
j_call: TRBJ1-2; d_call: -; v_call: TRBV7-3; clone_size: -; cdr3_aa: CASSPSMGGGYTF; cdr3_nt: TGTGCCAGCAGCCCAAGTATGGGGGGAGGCTACACCTTC
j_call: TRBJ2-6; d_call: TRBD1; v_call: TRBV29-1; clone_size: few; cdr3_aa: CSVSQGAPRSGANVLTF; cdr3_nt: TGCAGCGTTTCACAGGGGGCTCCCAGGTCTGGGGCCAACGTCCTGACTTTC
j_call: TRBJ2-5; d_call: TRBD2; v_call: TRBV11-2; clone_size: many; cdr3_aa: CASSLVTPTSGSQETQYF; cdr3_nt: TGTGCCAGCAGCTTAGTTACCCCGACTAGCGGGTCCCAAGAGACCCAGTACTTC
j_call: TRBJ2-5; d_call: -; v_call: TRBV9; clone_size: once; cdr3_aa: CASSPPARRRETQYF; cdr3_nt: TGTGCCAGCAGCCCGCCTGCCCGACGTAGAGAGACCCAGTACTTC
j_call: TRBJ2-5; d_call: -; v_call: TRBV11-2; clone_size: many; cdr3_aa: CASSSWAGETQYF; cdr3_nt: TGTGCCAGCAGCTCCTGGGCCGGGGAGACCCAGTACTTC
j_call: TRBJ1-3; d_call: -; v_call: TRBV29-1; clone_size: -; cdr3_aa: CSVEVGNSGNTIYF; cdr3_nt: TGCAGCGTTGAAGTGGGGAACTCTGGAAACACCATATATTTT
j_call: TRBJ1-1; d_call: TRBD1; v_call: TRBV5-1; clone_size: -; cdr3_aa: CASSLLPGQGAEAFF; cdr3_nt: TGCGCCAGCAGCTTGCTCCCGGGACAGGGGGCTGAAGCTTTCTTT
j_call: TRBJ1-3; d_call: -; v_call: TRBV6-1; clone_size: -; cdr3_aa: CASTPTSSGDTIYF; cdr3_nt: TGTGCCAGCACCCCAACGAGTTCTGGAGACACCATATATTTT
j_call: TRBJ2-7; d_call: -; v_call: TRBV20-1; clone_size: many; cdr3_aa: CSAIIPGSAYEQYF; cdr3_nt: TGCAGTGCTATCATACCCGGTTCGGCCTACGAGCAGTACTTC
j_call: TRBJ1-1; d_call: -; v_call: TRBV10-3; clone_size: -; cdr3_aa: CAISGPSSGRGGTEAFF; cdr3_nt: TGTGCCATCAGCGGACCGAGCTCTGGACGGGGGGGAACTGAAGCTTTCTTT
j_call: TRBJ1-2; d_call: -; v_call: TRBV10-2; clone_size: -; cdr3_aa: CAIADSQNYGYIF; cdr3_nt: TGCGCCATCGCGGACAGCCAAAACTATGGCTACATCTTC
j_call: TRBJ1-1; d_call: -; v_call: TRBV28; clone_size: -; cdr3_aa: CASGAYRVRDTEAFF; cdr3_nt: TGTGCCAGCGGTGCCTACAGGGTCAGAGACACTGAAGCTTTCTTT
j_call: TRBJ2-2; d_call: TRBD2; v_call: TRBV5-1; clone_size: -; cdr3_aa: CASSPRTWVPSAGRSGELFF; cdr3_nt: TGCGCCAGCAGCCCCCGCACGTGGGTACCTTCAGCGGGACGGTCAGGGGAGCTGTTTTTT
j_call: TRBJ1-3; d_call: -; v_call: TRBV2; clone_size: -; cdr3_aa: CASSEGPGVTGNTIYF; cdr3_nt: TGTGCCAGCAGCGAGGGACCGGGGGTGACTGGAAACACCATATATTTT
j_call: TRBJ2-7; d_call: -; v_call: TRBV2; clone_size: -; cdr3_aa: CASLLTGKHSYEQYF; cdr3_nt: TGTGCCAGCCTTCTCACAGGGAAACACTCCTACGAGCAGTACTTC
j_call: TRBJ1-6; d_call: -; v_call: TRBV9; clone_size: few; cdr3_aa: CASSMDSQINSPLHF; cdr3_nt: TGTGCCAGCAGCATGGACAGCCAGATAAATTCACCCCTCCACTTT
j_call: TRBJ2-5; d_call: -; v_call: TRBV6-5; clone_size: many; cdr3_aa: CASSYGSPPQYF; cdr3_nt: TGTGCCAGCAGTTACGGATCCCCTCCCCAGTACTTC
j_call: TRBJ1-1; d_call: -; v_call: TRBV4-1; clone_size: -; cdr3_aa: CASSQDVDYTESFF; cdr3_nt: TGTGCCAGCAGCCAAGACGTCGACTACACTGAATCTTTCTTT
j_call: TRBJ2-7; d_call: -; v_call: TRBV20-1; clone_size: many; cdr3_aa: CSALAGQNYEQYF; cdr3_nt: TGCAGTGCTTTAGCGGGACAGAACTACGAGCAGTACTTC